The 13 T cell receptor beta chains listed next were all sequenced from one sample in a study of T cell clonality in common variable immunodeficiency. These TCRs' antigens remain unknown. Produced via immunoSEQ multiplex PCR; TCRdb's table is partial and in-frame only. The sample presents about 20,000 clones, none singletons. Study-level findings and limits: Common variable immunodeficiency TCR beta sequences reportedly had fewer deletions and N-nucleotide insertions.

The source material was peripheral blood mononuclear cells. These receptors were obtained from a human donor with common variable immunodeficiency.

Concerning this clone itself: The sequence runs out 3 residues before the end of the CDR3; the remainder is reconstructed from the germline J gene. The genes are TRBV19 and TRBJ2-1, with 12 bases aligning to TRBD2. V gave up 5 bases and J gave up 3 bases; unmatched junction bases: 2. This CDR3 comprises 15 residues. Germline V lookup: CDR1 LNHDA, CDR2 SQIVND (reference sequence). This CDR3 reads CASSELAGGYNEQFF. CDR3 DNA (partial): TGTGCCAGTAGTGAACTAGCGGGGGGCTACAATGAG.

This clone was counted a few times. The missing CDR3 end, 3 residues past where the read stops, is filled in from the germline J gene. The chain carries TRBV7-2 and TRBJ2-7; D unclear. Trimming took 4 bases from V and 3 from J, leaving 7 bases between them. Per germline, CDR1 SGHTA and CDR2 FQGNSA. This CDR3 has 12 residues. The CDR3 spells CASSYTDYEQYF. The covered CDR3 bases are TGTGCCAGCAGCTATACTGACTACGAG.

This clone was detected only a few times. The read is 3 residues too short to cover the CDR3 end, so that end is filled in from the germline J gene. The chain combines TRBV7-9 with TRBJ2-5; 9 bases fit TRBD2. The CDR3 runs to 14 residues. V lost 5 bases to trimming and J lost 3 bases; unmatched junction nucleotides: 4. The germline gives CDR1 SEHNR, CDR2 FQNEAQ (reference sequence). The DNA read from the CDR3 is TGTGCCAGCAGCCCGAGACTAGCGGAAGAGACC. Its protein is CASSPRLAEET. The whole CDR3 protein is CASSPRLAEETQYF.

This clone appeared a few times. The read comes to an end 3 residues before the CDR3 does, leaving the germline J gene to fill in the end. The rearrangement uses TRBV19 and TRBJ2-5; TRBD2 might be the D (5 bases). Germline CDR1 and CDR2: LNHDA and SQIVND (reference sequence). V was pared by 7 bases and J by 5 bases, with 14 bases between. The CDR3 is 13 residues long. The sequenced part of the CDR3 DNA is TGTGCCAGTAAAGAACGGGGTGGGGAGACC. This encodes CASKERGGET. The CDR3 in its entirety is CASKERGGETQYF.

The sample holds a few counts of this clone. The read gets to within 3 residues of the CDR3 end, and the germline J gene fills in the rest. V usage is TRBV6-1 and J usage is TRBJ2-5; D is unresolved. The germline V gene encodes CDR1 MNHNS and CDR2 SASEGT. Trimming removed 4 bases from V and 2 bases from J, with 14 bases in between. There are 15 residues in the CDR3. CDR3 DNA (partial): TGTGCCAGCAGTGCCCCGGGTCGGCTTCAAGAGACC. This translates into CASSAPGRLQET. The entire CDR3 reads CASSAPGRLQETQYF.

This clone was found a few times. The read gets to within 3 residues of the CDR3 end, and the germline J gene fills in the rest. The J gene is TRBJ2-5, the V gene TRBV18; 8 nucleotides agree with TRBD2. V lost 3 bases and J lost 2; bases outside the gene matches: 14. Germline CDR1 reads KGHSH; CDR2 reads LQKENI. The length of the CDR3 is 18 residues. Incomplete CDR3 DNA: TGTGCCAGCTCACCCCGGGGTAGCGGGATTAGCGGACAAGAGACC. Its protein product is CASSPRGSGISGQET. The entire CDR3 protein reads CASSPRGSGISGQETQYF.

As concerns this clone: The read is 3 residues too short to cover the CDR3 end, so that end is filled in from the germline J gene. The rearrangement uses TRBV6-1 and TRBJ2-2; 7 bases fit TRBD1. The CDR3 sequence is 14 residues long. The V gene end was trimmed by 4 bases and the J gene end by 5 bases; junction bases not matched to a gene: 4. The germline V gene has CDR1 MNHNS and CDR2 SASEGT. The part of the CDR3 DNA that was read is TGTGCCAGCAGTGGACAGGGCGTGACCGGGGAG. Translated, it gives CASSGQGVTGE. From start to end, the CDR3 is CASSGQGVTGELFF.

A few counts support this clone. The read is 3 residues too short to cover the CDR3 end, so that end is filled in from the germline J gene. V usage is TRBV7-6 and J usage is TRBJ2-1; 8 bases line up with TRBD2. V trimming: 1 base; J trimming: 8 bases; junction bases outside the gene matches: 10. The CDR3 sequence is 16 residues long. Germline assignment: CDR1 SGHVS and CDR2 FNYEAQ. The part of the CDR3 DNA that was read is TGTGCCAGCAGCTTAGAGTCCAGCGGGAGTGTCGATGAG. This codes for CASSLESSGSVDE. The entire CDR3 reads CASSLESSGSVDEQFF.

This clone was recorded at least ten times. CDR3 loop: CASSSPQKFTSGRAATNEQFF. CDR3 DNA (partial): TGTGCCAGCAGCTCCCCCCAGAAGTTTACTAGCGGGAGGGCCGCAACGAATGAG. The chain is built from TRBV7-1 and TRBJ2-1; 13 bases are a match to TRBD2. Read data end 3 residues before the CDR3 end; the end is taken from the germline J gene. TRBV7-1 is designated an ORF whose function remains uncertain. The CDR3 has 21 amino acids. V lost 3 bases and J lost 7; bases outside the gene matches: 21.

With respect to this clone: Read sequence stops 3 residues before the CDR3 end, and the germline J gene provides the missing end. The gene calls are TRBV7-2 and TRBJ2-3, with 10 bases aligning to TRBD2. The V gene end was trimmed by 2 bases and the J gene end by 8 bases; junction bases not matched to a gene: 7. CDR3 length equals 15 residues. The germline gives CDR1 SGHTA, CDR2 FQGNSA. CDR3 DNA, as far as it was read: TGTGCCAGCAGCTTACTAGCGGGAGTTGTCGGTACG. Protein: CASSLLAGVVGT. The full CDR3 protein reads CASSLLAGVVGTQYF.

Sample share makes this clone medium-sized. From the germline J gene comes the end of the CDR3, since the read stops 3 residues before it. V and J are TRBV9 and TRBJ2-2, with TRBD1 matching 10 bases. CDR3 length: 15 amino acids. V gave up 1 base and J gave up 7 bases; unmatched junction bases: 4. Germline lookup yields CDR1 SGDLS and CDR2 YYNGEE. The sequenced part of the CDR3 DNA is TGTGCCAGCAGCGTACGGGACAGGGGCGGCGGGGAG. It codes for CASSVRDRGGGE. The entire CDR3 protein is CASSVRDRGGGELFF.

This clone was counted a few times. This CDR3 is CAWSVLPKQDIAKNIQYF. The CDR3 bases that were read are TGTGCCTGGAGTGTACTACCGAAGCAGGACATAGCCAAAAACATT. The V gene is TRBV30, the J gene TRBJ2-4, with a possible D match to TRBD1 (5 bases). The CDR3 extends 3 residues past the end of the read, so its final part is completed from the germline J gene. V lost 0 bases and J 0 bases, leaving 18 bases between the germline ends. The CDR3 runs 18 residues. Germline V gives CDR1 GTSNPN, CDR2 SVGIG (reference sequence).

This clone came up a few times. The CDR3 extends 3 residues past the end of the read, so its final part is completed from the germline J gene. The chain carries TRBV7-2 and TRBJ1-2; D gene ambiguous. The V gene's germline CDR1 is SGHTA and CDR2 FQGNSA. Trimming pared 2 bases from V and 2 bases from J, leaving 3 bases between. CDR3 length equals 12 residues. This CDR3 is CASSLQNYGYTF. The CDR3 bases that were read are TGTGCCAGCAGCTTACAAAACTATGGC.